This TCR beta chain was obtained from a study of blood T cell repertoires in COVID-19. On the study more broadly: Acute and convalescent COVID-19 samples came from the United States, Italy and Spain. PBMCs, B-cell-depleted T cells, or T cells were the source of the cDNA or gDNA that made up the material.

Donors were grouped by their self-reported clinical history. Donors in Cohort 3 counted as recovered after two negative PCRs, clearance, or symptom resolution. The protocol was immunoSEQ multiplex PCR, while the TCRdb copy is restricted to in-frame clones and leaves out a portion. The sample has some 140,000 clones; about four fifths are singletons. Germline V gene data show CDR1 as SGHVS and CDR2 as FQNEAQ. The CDR3 is 16 residues long. The ends lost 5 bases at V and 2 bases at J; junction bases unmatched: 6. The source of this sequence is a man between 50 and 59 years old who had recovered from COVID-19. Sequencing was carried out using PBMCs or T cells enriched from blood (not recorded which). This rearrangement joins TRBV7-8 to TRBJ2-5, with 12 bases fitting TRBD1. The CDR3 sequence is CASSPRDRGRQETQYF. DNA of the CDR3: TGTGCCAGCAGCCCCCGGGACAGGGGGCGTCAAGAGACCCAGTACTTC.